This TCR beta chain is from a study of PD-1 blockade in classical Hodgkin lymphoma. Measured with immunoSEQ multiplex PCR; TCRdb has only the in-frame clones, and not every one. The data hold over 35,000 clones, with around 87% observed a single time. Study outcomes and limitations: According to reports, newly diagnosed patients had lower baseline TCR diversity than healthy donors, and relapsed/refractory patients had lower baseline TCR diversity still.

CDR1 and CDR2 (germline): LGHNA, YNFKEQ. The CDR3 extends over 15 amino acids. Germline trimming cut 8 bases from V and 5 bases from J; bases unmatched to any gene: 11. To note about this clone: Its matching antigen is unknown.

All the patients suffered relapse after autologous stem cell transplantation, and brentuximab vedotin exposure differed. The receptor comes from a human donor with classical Hodgkin lymphoma. The input for sequencing was peripheral blood mononuclear cells (PBMCs), taken at baseline. J is TRBJ2-2 and V is TRBV4-2, with 7 nucleotides matching TRBD2. The CDR3 nucleotides read TGTGCCAGCCGCCCCGGGGGGAGTGGGACCGGGGAGCTGTTTTTT. Translated: CASRPGGSGTGELFF.